The T cell receptor (beta chain) described here comes from a study of shared clonotypes between healthy human individuals. Study-level results: Represented diversity (both genetic and exposure-history) was limited by the small number of donors. Generally, naive subsets (rather than memory subsets) showed larger estimated richness. In this cohort, only blood was sampled, and tissue repertoires likely differ. When naive CD4 clonotypes were compared across four donors, around 5% were shared.

Measured with immunoSEQ multiplex PCR; TCRdb has only the in-frame clones, and not every one. The table has hundreds of thousands of clones, 80% to 95% seen once. CD8 cells classed as naive were CD45RO-negative and positively selected for CCR7, excluding terminally differentiated effector memory CD45RA+ cells. In the case of this clone: What it binds is unknown.

The origin of this receptor is a man younger than 45 in good health. The sample comprised naive CD8+ T cells sorted from blood.

As DNA, the CDR3 is TGTGCCAGCAGCTTCTCCAGCCCTAACAACGGCTACACCTTC. Translated: CASSFSSPNNGYTF. The chain employs TRBV7-9 and TRBJ1-2; D unclear. Germline CDR1 is SEHNR and CDR2 is FQNEAQ (reference sequence). The CDR3 consists of 14 residues. With 3 bases removed from V and 8 bases from J, the gap between germline ends came to 16 bases.